Below are 7 T cell receptor beta chains sequenced from a single sample in a study of metastatic and nonmetastatic thyroid tumors (TCRdb year 2020). No patient had received any treatment before thyroid surgery. The library was made by PCR. TCRdb names Illumina HiSeq 4000 as the instrument used. TCRdb handled the public reads itself, with Q25 trimming in fastp and clone calling in MiXCR, and kept productive beta chains. This sample comprises about 35,000 clones, more than 15% of them detected only once. Around 20% of the sample belongs to the ten largest clones. Sequences were obtained from blood. The source of these receptors is a female donor with papillary thyroid cancer or a benign thyroid nodule (not recorded which). Some clones in this sample may be carry-over from other donors' samples.

The genes are TRBV6-2 or TRBV6-3 and TRBJ2-7; 10 bases map to TRBD1. Germline V lookup: CDR1 MNHEY, CDR2 SVGEGT. V lost 2 bases to trimming and J lost 5 bases; unmatched junction nucleotides: 6. The CDR3 runs to 15 residues. The CDR3 DNA reads as TGTGCCAGCAGTTACCGGGGGACAGGGGACCACGAGCAGTACTTC. It translates to CASSYRGTGDHEQYF.

The CDR3 region has the DNA TGTGCCAGCAGCCAAGATTTAGATTTCTACGAGCAGTACTTC. Residues: CASSQDLDFYEQYF. The rearrangement joins TRBV3-1 to TRBJ2-7; no clear D gene. Trimming removed 0 bases from V and 3 bases from J, with 9 bases in between. The CDR3 has 14 residues. Germline assignment: CDR1 LGHDT and CDR2 YNNKEL (reference sequence).

This clone came up many times. The genes are TRBV18 and TRBJ2-3; D is unclear. V lost 3 bases and J 2 bases, leaving 6 bases between the germline ends. Germline V gives CDR1 KGHSH, CDR2 LQKENI. This CDR3 is built from 13 residues. CDR3 loop: CASSPPSTDTQYF. DNA of the CDR3: TGTGCCAGCTCACCCCCCTCCACAGATACGCAGTATTTT.

This clone has a count of ten or more. The gene calls are TRBV12-3 or TRBV12-4 and TRBJ2-5; 10 bases line up with TRBD1. The CDR3 contains 14 residues. V dropped 6 bases and J dropped 5; count of bases not matched to a gene: 6. The CDR3 loop is CASSETGGFETQYF. The CDR3 DNA follows: TGTGCCAGCAGCGAGACAGGGGGCTTCGAGACCCAGTACTTC.

V gene TRBV7-3 combines with J gene TRBJ1-1; a weak D match, TRBD1 (5 bases). CDR1 is SGHTA, CDR2 FQGTGA, per germline. The CDR3 sequence is 14 residues long. The V end was cut by 5 bases, the J end by 0 bases, with 10 bases between. The CDR3 coding sequence is TGTGCCAGCAGCCCGGGACGGATGAACACTGAAGCTTTCTTT. It encodes CASSPGRMNTEAFF.

This clone was seen at least ten times. At one end, the junction sequence differs from germline, possibly due to a read error. The identical CDR3 is also encoded by other nucleotide sequences in the sample. The chain combines TRBV7-7 with TRBJ1-4; D gene ambiguous. Germline assignment: CDR1 SSHAT and CDR2 FNYEAQ (reference sequence). This CDR3 spans 15 amino acids. This CDR3 reads CASSLGPGLDEKLFF. CDR3 DNA sequence: TGTGCTAGCAGCTTAGGGCCGGGGTTGGATGAAAAACTGTTTTTT.

This clone was seen many times. The V call is TRBV6-1, the J call TRBJ2-1; D gene uncertain. The CDR3 is 15 amino acids. V gave up 2 bases and J gave up 0 bases, with 8 bases separating them. Germline V gene data show CDR1 as MNHNS and CDR2 as SASEGT. CDR3 sequence (DNA): TGTGCCAGCAGTGAAAAGGTCGTCTCCTACAATGAGCAGTTCTTC. Its protein is CASSEKVVSYNEQFF.